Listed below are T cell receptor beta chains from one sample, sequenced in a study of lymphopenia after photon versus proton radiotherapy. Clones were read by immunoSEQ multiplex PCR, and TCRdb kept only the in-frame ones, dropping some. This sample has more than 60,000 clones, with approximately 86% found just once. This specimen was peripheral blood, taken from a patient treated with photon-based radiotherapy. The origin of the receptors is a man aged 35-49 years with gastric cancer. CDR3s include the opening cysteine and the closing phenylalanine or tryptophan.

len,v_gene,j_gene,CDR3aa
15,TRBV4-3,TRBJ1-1,CASSQVGAAGTEAFF
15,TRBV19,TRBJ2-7,CASSISRTGSYEQYF
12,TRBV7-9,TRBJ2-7,CASSLNSYEQYF
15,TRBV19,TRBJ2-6,CASSIGGVWANVLTF
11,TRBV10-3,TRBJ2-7,CAISELYEQYF
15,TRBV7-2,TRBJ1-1,CASSLSGGTGSQAFF
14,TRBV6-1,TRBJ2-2,CASSGAWGTGELFF
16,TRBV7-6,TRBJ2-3,CASSLGGPGLTDTQYF
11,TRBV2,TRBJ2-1,CASRKNNEQFF
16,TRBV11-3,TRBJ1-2,CASSREGQGGDYGYTF
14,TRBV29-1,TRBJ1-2,CSVEVDRGRGGYTF
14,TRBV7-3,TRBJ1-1,CASSLVAGATEAFF
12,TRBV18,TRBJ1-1,CASSPYDTEAFF
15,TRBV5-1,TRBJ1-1,CASSPWGSENTEAFF
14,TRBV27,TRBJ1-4,CASSSTGGDEKLFF
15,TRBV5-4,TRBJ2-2,CASSWGQGTGGELFF
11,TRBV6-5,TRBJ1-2,CASSPGAGYTF
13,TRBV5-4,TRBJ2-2,CASSLHQEAMLFF
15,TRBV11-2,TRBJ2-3,CASSLGQVSTDTQYF
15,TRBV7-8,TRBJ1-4,CASSLAPGFNEKLFF
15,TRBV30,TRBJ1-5,CAWSRGTDSNQPQHF
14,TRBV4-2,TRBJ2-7,CASSHPGTGYEQYF
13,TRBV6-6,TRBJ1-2,CASSRQGDAGYTF
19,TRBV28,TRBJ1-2,CASSFAPVGARDRHDGYTF